In its sample, the clone carrying this TCR beta chain was seen once. This specimen comes from a study of blood T cell repertoires in COVID-19. There are 14 residues in the CDR3. Germline V gives CDR1 SGHTS, CDR2 YDEGEE. V lost 5 bases to trimming and J lost 2 bases, with 14 bases between them. Libraries were prepared by immunoSEQ multiplex PCR; TCRdb keeps only in-frame clonotypes and omits some of them. The table shows approximately 240,000 clones, with more than 80% occurring only once. Sequencing was carried out using peripheral blood. The gene calls are TRBV5-8 and TRBJ2-7; a weak D match, TRBD2 (6 bases). This receptor was taken from a woman aged 25 to 45 with COVID-19, enrolled during active disease. The DNA for the CDR3 is TGTGCCAGCAGGACCCGGGACTCTACCTACGAGCAGTACTTC. It translates to CASRTRDSTYEQYF.